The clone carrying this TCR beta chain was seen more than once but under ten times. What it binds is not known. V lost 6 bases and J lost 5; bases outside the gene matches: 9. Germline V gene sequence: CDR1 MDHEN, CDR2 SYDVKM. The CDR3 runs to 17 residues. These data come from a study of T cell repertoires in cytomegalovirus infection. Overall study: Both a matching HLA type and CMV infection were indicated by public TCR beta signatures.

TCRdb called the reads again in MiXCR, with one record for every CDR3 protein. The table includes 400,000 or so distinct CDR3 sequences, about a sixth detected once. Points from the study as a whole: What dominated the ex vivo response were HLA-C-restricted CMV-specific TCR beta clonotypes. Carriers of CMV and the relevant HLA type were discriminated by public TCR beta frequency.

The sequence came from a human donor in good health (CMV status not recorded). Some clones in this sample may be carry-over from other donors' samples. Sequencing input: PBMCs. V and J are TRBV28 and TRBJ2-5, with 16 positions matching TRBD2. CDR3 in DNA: TGTGCCAGCAGGACCGGGACTAGCGGGGGGGCGGGGGAGACCCAGTACTTC. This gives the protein CASRTGTSGGAGETQYF.